This TCR beta chain came from a study of CD8 T cells in ankylosing spondylitis. Study-wide results and caveats: CD8+ disease-linked clones were present at relatively low frequencies in blood.

This clonotype was seen a handful of times. Its antigen is not identified. TCRdb passed the 5' RACE reads through MiXCR, listing each CDR3 protein once. Of 200,000 to 250,000 distinct CDR3 sequences in the sample, about 10% were seen once. CDR1 and CDR2 (germline): SQVTM, ANQGSEA. Trimming removed 3 bases from V and 5 bases from J, with 13 bases in between. The CDR3 totals 13 residues. The source material was blood, either unsorted or a sorted T cell fraction (not recorded which). This sequence originates from a male donor with ankylosing spondylitis or in good health (not recorded which). The chain carries TRBV29-1 and TRBJ2-5; either TRBD1 or TRBD2 may fit D (5 bases each). The CDR3 DNA sequence: TGCAGCGTTGAGTTTGGGGGAAGGGAGACCCAGTACTTC. Protein product: CSVEFGGRETQYF.